This entry lists 29 T cell receptor beta chains sequenced from one sample in a study of T cell responses to AZD1222 COVID-19 vaccine (dated by TCRdb to the early 2020s). Library method: the immunoSEQ multiplex PCR assay. The immuneACCESS repertoire file appears here via TCRdb, limited to in-frame rearrangements. These files lack a portion of the clones; in checked studies, under half of the deficit traces to unresolved V genes, and the cause of the others is not known. This sample lists roughly 200,000 clones; about nine tenths were detected once. Around 3.5% of the sample is taken by the ten largest. The meaning of the sample's time point label: about 28 days (+/-7) after the second vaccine dose. Sequenced here: peripheral blood, sampled 28 days after the second AZD1222 dose. The receptors derive from an adult who received the AZD1222 COVID-19 vaccine.

The chain is built from TRBV30 and TRBJ1-5; no clear D gene. Between the trimmed V and J ends, which lost 3 bases and 0 bases, there was a span of 12 bases. The germline gives CDR1 GTSNPN, CDR2 SVGIG (reference sequence). The length of the CDR3 is 15 residues. The CDR3 loop reads CAWRRDAYSNQPQHF. The DNA for the CDR3 is TGTGCCTGGAGGCGGGATGCTTATAGCAATCAGCCCCAGCATTTT.

The chain employs TRBV24-1 and TRBJ1-1, with D possibly matching TRBD1 (5 bases). Germline assignment: CDR1 KGHDR and CDR2 SFDVKD. The V end lost 4 bases, the J end lost 1 base, and 12 bases lay between the germline ends. This CDR3 is built from 15 residues. CDR3 in amino acids: CATSEGTVGNTEAFF. CDR3 in DNA: TGTGCCACCAGTGAAGGGACGGTGGGGAACACTGAAGCTTTCTTT.

The chain employs TRBV18 and TRBJ2-1; 10 bases are shared with TRBD1. Germline V CDR1 and CDR2: KGHSH, LQKENI. Trimming at V came to 8 bases and at J to 6 bases, leaving 4 bases not matched to a gene. The CDR3 has 13 amino acids. CDR3 residues: CASSGQGVNEQFF. CDR3 sequence (DNA): TGTGCCAGCAGCGGACAGGGGGTCAATGAGCAGTTCTTC. The full variable domain, its missing parts supplied by reference TRBV18 and TRBJ2-1, is NAGVMQNPRHLVRRRGQEARLRCSPMKGHSHVYWYRQLPEEGLKFMVYLQKENIIDESGMPKERFSAEFPKEGPSILRIQQVVRGDSAAYFCASSGQGVNEQFFGPGTRLTVL.

The count of this clone is one. The chain recombines TRBV5-1 with TRBJ2-5, with a tentative D call TRBD2 (6 bases). The germline CDR1 and CDR2 sequences are SGHRS and YFSETQ. V lost 2 bases and J lost 2, with 10 bases in between. The CDR3 runs to 14 residues. The CDR3 loop reads CASSLGLQQETQYF. CDR3 coding DNA: TGCGCCAGCAGCTTAGGACTACAACAAGAGACCCAGTACTTC.

The chain couples TRBV30 to TRBJ1-1; possible D gene TRBD1, 5 bases. V gave up 0 bases and J gave up 4 bases, with 9 bases separating them. The germline V gene encodes CDR1 GTSNPN and CDR2 SVGIG (reference sequence). The length of the CDR3 is 13 residues. This CDR3 reads CAWSVTTATEAFF. CDR3 nucleotide sequence: TGTGCCTGGAGTGTAACGACAGCCACTGAAGCTTTCTTT.

The rearrangement joins TRBV6-5 to TRBJ2-1, with 8 nucleotides matching TRBD2. The CDR3 runs to 14 residues. The germline gives CDR1 MNHEY, CDR2 SVGAGI. V gave up 1 base and J gave up 8 bases; unmatched junction bases: 4. CDR3 in DNA: TGTGCCAGCAGTTACTTACTAGCGGACGATGAGCAGTTCTTC. The encoded protein is CASSYLLADDEQFF.

As to this clone: Other DNA sequences in this specimen translate into the identical CDR3. V usage is TRBV27 and J usage is TRBJ2-7, with a possible D match to TRBD1 (6 bases). The CDR3 covers 13 residues. Germline-derived CDR1 and CDR2 are MNHEY and SMNVEV (reference sequence). V gave up 8 bases and J gave up 1 base, with 12 bases separating them. In nucleotides, the CDR3 is TGTGCCAGCCGAGGGGGATCTTCCTACGAGCAGTACTTC. It yields the protein CASRGGSSYEQYF.

V usage is TRBV3-1 (or the pseudogene TRBV3-2) and J usage is TRBJ1-1; D is possibly TRBD1 (5 bases). The CDR3 is 14 amino acids. CDR1 is LGHDT, CDR2 YNNKEL, per germline (reference sequence). V lost 1 base and J 6 bases, leaving 12 bases between the germline ends. CDR3 loop: CASSQVGADAEAFF. The DNA for the CDR3 is TGTGCCAGCAGCCAAGTTGGGGCCGACGCTGAAGCTTTCTTT.

This sequence joins TRBV21-1 and TRBJ2-3; TRBD1 is the table's D call, not checked against the DNA. TRBV21-1 is tagged as a pseudogene. The CDR3 has 16 residues. The chain's CDR3 is CASSLQVGYSTDTQYF. CDR3 DNA sequence: TGTGCCAGCAGCTTACAGGTAGGTTATAGCACAGATACGCAGTATTTT.

The J gene is TRBJ2-7, the V gene TRBV27; TRBD1 aligns across 10 bases. V dropped 6 bases and J dropped 0; count of bases not matched to a gene: 5. Germline V gene data show CDR1 as MNHEY and CDR2 as SMNVEV (reference sequence). This CDR3 contains 15 residues. The CDR3: CASSRQGAASYEQYF. The CDR3 DNA is TGTGCCAGCAGCCGACAGGGGGCCGCCTCCTACGAGCAGTACTTC.

The chain combines TRBV4-2 with TRBJ1-1; D is unresolved. Germline CDR1 LGHNA, CDR2 YNFKEQ. The CDR3 has 14 amino acids. V lost 7 bases and J lost 3, with 15 bases in between. The CDR3 DNA reads TGTGCCAGCACCCAGAGGAGTGCGGACACTGAAGCTTTCTTT. This translates into CASTQRSADTEAFF.

V is TRBV2 and J is TRBJ1-2; D may be TRBD1 (6 bases). Looked up from germline, CDR1 is SNHLY and CDR2 is FYNNEI. The CDR3 is made up of 13 amino acids. V was cut by 4 bases and J by 7 bases, with 13 bases left in between. CDR3 loop: CASSGGTRAGYTF. CDR3 nucleotide sequence: TGTGCCAGCAGTGGGGGGACACGCGCTGGCTACACCTTC.

This chain uses TRBV9 with TRBJ2-7; 9 nucleotides line up with TRBD1. The V gene's germline CDR1 is SGDLS and CDR2 YYNGEE. The CDR3 runs 16 residues. V lost 2 bases, J lost 2 bases, and 8 bases stayed unmatched. The CDR3 sequence: CASSVSEQGAPYEQYF. CDR3 coding DNA: TGTGCCAGCAGCGTTAGCGAACAGGGGGCCCCCTACGAGCAGTACTTC.

V usage is TRBV28 and J usage is TRBJ1-2; 9 positions match TRBD1. Germline values: CDR1 MDHEN, CDR2 SYDVKM. V shed 7 bases, J shed 6 bases, and the junction held 12 bases outside the gene matches. The CDR3 length is 15 residues. CDR3 bases: TGTGCCAGCACCCTTTTTGCACAGGGGGCGGATGGCTACACCTTC. Its protein is CASTLFAQGADGYTF.

The V and J genes are TRBV6-9 and TRBJ2-5; no firm D call. V was shortened by 3 bases and J by 2 bases, with 10 bases between the two germline ends. This CDR3 region has 14 residues. Germline assignment: CDR1 MNHGY and CDR2 SVAAGI. CDR3 region: CASSYLATQETQYF. The CDR3 region has the DNA TGTGCCAGCAGTTACTTAGCCACTCAAGAGACCCAGTACTTC.

The rearrangement joins TRBV21-1 to TRBJ1-5. TRBV21-1 is a listed pseudogene. This CDR3 comprises 16 residues. CDR3 residues: CASTTKEFYSNQPQHF. CDR3 in DNA: TGTGCCAGCACCACTAAAGAGTTCTATAGCAATCAGCCCCAGCATTTT.

Only one count was recorded for this clone. The chain is built from TRBV3-1 (or the pseudogene TRBV3-2) and TRBJ1-2; TRBD1 might be the D (5 bases). Trimming shortened V by 5 bases and J by 2 bases, and 15 bases separated the two germline ends. CDR1 LGHDT and CDR2 YNNKEL come from the germline V gene (reference sequence). CDR3 length: 15 amino acids. CDR3: CASSDQYGGNYGYTF. The CDR3 nucleotides read TGTGCCAGCAGCGATCAGTATGGGGGAAACTATGGCTACACCTTC.

The rearrangement links TRBV9 to TRBJ2-2; D is unclear. CDR1 is SGDLS and CDR2 is YYNGEE in the germline V gene. CDR3 size: 14 residues. Between the trimmed V and J ends, which lost 0 bases and 2 bases, there was a span of 5 bases. This chain's CDR3 is CASSVAENTGELFF. The CDR3 nucleotides read TGTGCCAGCAGCGTAGCCGAAAACACCGGGGAGCTGTTTTTT.

This clone showed up just once. The V and J genes are TRBV7-9 and TRBJ1-4; perhaps TRBD1 as D (6 bases). The V end was cut by 5 bases, the J end by 8 bases, with 18 bases between. The CDR3 loop spans 15 amino acids. The germline gives CDR1 SEHNR, CDR2 FQNEAQ (reference sequence). This CDR3 reads CASSPPPGVKEKLFF. In DNA form, the CDR3 reads TGTGCCAGCAGCCCCCCCCCAGGGGTAAAAGAAAAACTGTTTTTT.

V gene TRBV18 combines with J gene TRBJ1-6; 10 nucleotides align to TRBD1. V was clipped by 6 bases and J by 2 bases; unmatched bases: 10. Per the germline V gene, CDR1 is KGHSH and CDR2 is LQKENI. CDR3 length equals 18 residues. The CDR3 loop reads CASSDQRDRGTYNSPLHF. The CDR3 DNA reads TGTGCCAGCTCCGACCAGCGGGACAGGGGTACCTATAATTCACCCCTCCACTTT.

J is TRBJ2-1 and V is TRBV2, with 10 bases matching TRBD2. CDR1 and CDR2 (germline): SNHLY, FYNNEI. The CDR3 consists of 15 residues. With 7 bases clipped from V and 9 bases from J, the junction kept 12 bases outside the gene matches. The CDR3 protein is CASKSSSGRDGEQFF. CDR3 sequence (DNA): TGTGCCAGCAAGAGTTCAAGCGGGAGGGACGGTGAGCAGTTCTTC.

Many counts were recorded for this clone. The chain joins TRBV25-1 to TRBJ2-7; TRBD2 matches at 10 bases. CDR3 length: 15 residues. Germline V gene data show CDR1 as MGHDK and CDR2 as SYGVNS. As DNA, the CDR3 is TGTGCAGCGACAGGGGAGCGGGAGGGCTCCTACGAGCAGTACTTC. Protein: CAATGEREGSYEQYF.

The V gene is TRBV5-1, the J gene TRBJ2-7, with 7 bases lining up with TRBD2. V gave up 4 bases and J gave up 4 bases; unmatched junction bases: 11. The germline V gene has CDR1 SGHRS and CDR2 YFSETQ. The CDR3 length is 15 residues. CDR3 bases: TGCGCCAGCAGCGCGCTGGCGGGAGTAAGGTACGAGCAGTACTTC. Translation gives CASSALAGVRYEQYF.

The chain combines TRBV30 with TRBJ2-5, with 11 bases matching TRBD2. Germline V lookup: CDR1 GTSNPN, CDR2 SVGIG (reference sequence). V dropped 4 bases and J dropped 5; count of bases not matched to a gene: 3. The CDR3 is 13 amino acids. The CDR3 protein is CAWTSGRRETQYF. DNA for the CDR3: TGTGCCTGGACTAGCGGGAGGAGGGAGACCCAGTACTTC.

This clone appeared a few times. The chain combines TRBV28 with TRBJ1-4; D remains ambiguous. The germline gives CDR1 MDHEN, CDR2 SYDVKM. V shed 6 bases and J shed 10 bases, with 15 bases lying between them. The CDR3 runs to 13 residues. In DNA, the CDR3 is TGTGCCAGCAGCAAACCAGGTTTAGGAAAACTGTTTTTT. Translation gives CASSKPGLGKLFF.

The J gene is TRBJ1-2, the V gene TRBV5-6, with 11 bases identical to TRBD1. Germline V CDR1 and CDR2: SGHDT, YYEEEE. This CDR3 contains 16 residues. The V gene end was trimmed by 2 bases and the J gene end by 4 bases; junction bases not matched to a gene: 7. CDR3 coding DNA: TGTGCCAGCAGCTTACACTCCGGGACAGGGGGCTATGGCTACACCTTC. Amino acids: CASSLHSGTGGYGYTF.

The V and J genes are TRBV4-1 and TRBJ1-6; TRBD1 matches at 8 bases. This CDR3 is built from 16 residues. Germline CDR1 reads MGHRA; CDR2 reads YSYEKL. V lost 4 bases, J lost 9 bases, and 11 bases stayed unmatched. Here the CDR3 reads CASSLPPGQVLSPLHF. The CDR3, as DNA: TGCGCCAGCAGCCTTCCGCCGGGACAGGTTCTTTCACCCCTCCACTTT.

This chain connects TRBV5-6 to TRBJ1-4; D possibly corresponds to TRBD1 (6 bases). Trimming cost V 1 base and J 0 bases, with 19 bases left between them. This CDR3 spans 19 amino acids. Germline assignment: CDR1 SGHDT and CDR2 YYEEEE. The CDR3 loop is CASSLRQATSVATNEKLFF. CDR3 sequence (DNA): TGTGCCAGCAGCTTGAGACAGGCGACCTCAGTTGCAACTAATGAAAAACTGTTTTTT.

The chain recombines TRBV5-5 with TRBJ1-3, with D hard to call. CDR1 SGHKS and CDR2 YYEKEE come from the germline V gene (reference sequence). The V and J ends lost 4 bases and 0 bases respectively, with 8 bases between them. The CDR3 consists of 14 residues. The CDR3 reads CASSRAISGNTIYF. CDR3 nucleotides: TGTGCCAGCAGCAGGGCCATCTCTGGAAACACCATATATTTT.